This T cell receptor beta chain comes out of a study of blood T cell repertoires in COVID-19 (dated by TCRdb to about 2020). Regarding the study in general: Collaborator samples came from the United States, Italy and Spain and covered acute and convalescent phases of COVID-19. The material from the prospective study consisted of cDNA or gDNA derived from T cells, B-cell-depleted T cells, or PBMCs. Deeply sampled blood TCRbeta repertoires from subjects exposed to, actively infected with, or recovered from COVID-19 were included in the dataset. The repertoires were released in a freely available public database meant as a resource for research on the immune response to SARS-CoV-2. Samples came from the ongoing ImmuneRACE study (first 160 participants) plus 1,254 subjects from 6 global collaborators. Nearly every sample came with metadata listing a de-identified subject ID, COVID-19 status, age in years and sex. Where available, HLA class I and class II types were obtained from metadata supplied by the sample provider rather than from assay-based typing. What the research found in general, with its limitations: The amount of clinical and demographic metadata varied by source and participant and was provided uncurated.

With respect to this clone: Its specific antigen is unknown. No clone much larger than this one lies a single base away; base qualities are absent.

The immunoSEQ Assay, a bias-controlled multiplex PCR, was used to amplify TCRbeta CDR3 regions from genomic DNA. On the study's bioinformatics: Within the assay, amplification of reference gene primers was used to estimate how many nucleated cells each sample contained. Sequence reads were collapsed and filtered to measure the absolute abundance of every unique TCRbeta CDR3 rearrangement. Productive Simpson clonality was computed per sample as the square root of Simpson's diversity index over productive rearrangements. Here the immuneACCESS table is served through TCRdb, limited to in-frame sequences with V and J called. Missing clones are a known gap in these copies; in checked studies unresolved V genes cover under half, and the rest lacks a known reason. That table furnishes V, J and clone size, whereas the DNA furnished D and trimming. This sample comprises 220,000 or so clones, 70% to 85% of them detected only once. Roughly 3.5% of the sample goes to the ten largest clones.

Participants in the prospective study were enrolled through a virtual design, were aged about 18 to 100 years, and lived in fewer than 30 United States geographic areas. Cohort assignment in the prospective study relied on participant-reported clinical history from a screening survey and a study questionnaire. Recovered participants in ImmuneRACE Cohort 3 were defined by two consecutive negative NP/OP PCR tests, clearance by a healthcare professional, or resolution of symptoms. Mobile phlebotomists in the prospective study collected whole blood, serum and a nasopharyngeal or oropharyngeal swab from every participant. Prospective study participants could optionally give additional blood draws and questionnaires over a roughly two-month period. Prospective study blood samples were shipped either frozen or at room temperature before DNA extraction. As encoded in the germline V gene, CDR1 is SGHVS while CDR2 is FNYEAQ. The CDR3 starts with the cysteine, ends with the phenylalanine, and has 15 residues. Only the CDR3 DNA is retained, 45 bases long and in frame from the first base. V is cut by 1 base and J by 8 bases, and the space between the germline ends is 15 bases.

This TCR derives from a woman aged 60-75 years who had recovered from COVID-19. The chain was built from TRBV7-6 and TRBJ2-4, and perhaps TRBD1 as D gene, on 6 matching bases. What was sequenced was PBMCs or T cells enriched from blood (not recorded which). This receptor carries the CDR3 CASSLGADRWDIQYF. The nucleotides are TGTGCCAGCAGCTTAGGGGCGGACAGATGGGACATTCAGTACTTC.